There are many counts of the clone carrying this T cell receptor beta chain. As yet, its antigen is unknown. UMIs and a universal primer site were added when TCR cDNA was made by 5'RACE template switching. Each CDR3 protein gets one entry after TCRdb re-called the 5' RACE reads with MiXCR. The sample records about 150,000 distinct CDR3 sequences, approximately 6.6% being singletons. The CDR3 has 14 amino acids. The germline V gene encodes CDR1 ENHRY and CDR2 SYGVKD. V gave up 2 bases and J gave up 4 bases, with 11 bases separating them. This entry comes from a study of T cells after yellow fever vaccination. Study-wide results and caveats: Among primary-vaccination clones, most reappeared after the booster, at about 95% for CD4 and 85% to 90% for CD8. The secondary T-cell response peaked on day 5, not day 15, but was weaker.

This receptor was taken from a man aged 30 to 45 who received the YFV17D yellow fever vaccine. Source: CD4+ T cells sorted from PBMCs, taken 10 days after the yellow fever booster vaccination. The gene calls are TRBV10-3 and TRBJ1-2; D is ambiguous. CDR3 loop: CAISEGPNIYGYTF. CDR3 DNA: TGTGCCATCAGTGAGGGGCCGAACATCTATGGCTACACCTTC.